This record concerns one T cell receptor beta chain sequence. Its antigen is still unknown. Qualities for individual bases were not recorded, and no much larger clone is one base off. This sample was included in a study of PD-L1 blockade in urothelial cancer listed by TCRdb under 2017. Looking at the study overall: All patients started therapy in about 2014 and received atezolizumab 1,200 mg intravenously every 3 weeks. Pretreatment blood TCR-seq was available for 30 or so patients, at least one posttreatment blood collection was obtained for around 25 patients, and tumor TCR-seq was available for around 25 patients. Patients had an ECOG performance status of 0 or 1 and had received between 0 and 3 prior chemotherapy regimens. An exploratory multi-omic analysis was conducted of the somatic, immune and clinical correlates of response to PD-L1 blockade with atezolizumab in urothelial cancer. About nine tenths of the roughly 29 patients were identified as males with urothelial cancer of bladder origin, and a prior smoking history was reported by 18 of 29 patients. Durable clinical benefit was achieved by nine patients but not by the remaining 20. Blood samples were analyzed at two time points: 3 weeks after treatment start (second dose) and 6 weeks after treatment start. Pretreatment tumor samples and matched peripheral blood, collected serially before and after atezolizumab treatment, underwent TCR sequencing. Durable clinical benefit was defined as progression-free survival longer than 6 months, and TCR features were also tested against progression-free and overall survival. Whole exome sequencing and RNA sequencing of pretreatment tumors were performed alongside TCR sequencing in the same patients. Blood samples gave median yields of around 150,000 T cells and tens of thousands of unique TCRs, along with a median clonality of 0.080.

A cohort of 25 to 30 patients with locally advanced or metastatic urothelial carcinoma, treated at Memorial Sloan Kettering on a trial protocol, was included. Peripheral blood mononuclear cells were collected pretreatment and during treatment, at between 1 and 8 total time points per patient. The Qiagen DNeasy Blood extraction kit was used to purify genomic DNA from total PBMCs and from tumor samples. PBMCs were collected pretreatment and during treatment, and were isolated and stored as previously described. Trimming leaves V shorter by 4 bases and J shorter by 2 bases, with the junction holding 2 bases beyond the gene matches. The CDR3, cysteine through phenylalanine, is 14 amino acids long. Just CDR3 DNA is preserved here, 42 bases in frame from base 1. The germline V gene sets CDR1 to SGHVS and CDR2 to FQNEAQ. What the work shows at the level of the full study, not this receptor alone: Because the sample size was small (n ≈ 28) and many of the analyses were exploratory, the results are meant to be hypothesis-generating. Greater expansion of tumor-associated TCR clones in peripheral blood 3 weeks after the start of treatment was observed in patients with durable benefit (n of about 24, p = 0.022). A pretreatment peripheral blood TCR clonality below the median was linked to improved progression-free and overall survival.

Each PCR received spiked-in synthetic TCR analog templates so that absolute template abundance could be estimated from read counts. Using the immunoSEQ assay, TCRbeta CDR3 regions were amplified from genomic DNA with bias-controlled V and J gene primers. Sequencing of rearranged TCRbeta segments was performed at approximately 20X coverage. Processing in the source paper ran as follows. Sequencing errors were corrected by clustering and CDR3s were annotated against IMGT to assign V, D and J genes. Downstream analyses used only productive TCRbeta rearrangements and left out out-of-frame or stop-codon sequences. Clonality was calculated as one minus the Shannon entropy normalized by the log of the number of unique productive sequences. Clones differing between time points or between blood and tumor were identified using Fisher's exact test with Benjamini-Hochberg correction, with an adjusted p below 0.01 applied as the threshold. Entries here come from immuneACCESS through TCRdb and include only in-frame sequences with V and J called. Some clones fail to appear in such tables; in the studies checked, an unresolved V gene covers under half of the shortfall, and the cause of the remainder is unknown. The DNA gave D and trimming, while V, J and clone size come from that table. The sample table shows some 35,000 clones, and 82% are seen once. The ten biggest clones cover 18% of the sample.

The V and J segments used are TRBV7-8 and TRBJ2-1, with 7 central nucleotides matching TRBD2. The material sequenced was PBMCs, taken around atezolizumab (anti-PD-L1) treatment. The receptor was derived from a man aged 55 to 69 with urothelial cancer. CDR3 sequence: CASSWEGTYNEQFF. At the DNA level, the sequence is TGTGCCAGCAGCTGGGAGGGCACCTACAATGAGCAGTTCTTC. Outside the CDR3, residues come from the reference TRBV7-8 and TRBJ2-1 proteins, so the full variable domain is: GAGVSQSPRYKVAKRGQDVALRCDPISGHVSLFWYQQALGQGPEFLTYFQNEAQLDKSGLPSDRFFAERPEGSVSTLKIQRTQQEDSAVYLCASSWEGTYNEQFFGPGTRLTVL.